These 5 T cell receptor beta chains originate from one sample sequenced in a study of T cell clonotyping in hematopoietic cell transplantation. The table came from immunoSEQ multiplex PCR; TCRdb's copy has only in-frame clones and leaves some out. The sample yields roughly 18,000 clones, about 82% seen once. Time point described: recipient sample about 28 days before transplant, after cytoreduction. The sample was peripheral blood mononuclear cells, taken before stem cell transplant. All receptors derive from a man between 45 and 60 years old with acute myeloid leukemia. Some clones in this sample may be carry-over from other donors' samples.

The chain has TRBV6-1 and TRBJ1-2, with a possible D match to TRBD1 (5 bases). Germline CDR1 reads MNHNS; CDR2 reads SASEGT. The CDR3 consists of 13 residues. V was trimmed by 4 bases and J by 6 bases, leaving 12 bases between them. The CDR3 loop is CASSVLRVNGYTF. CDR3 nucleotide sequence: TGTGCCAGCAGTGTGCTCAGGGTGAATGGCTACACCTTC.

This clone occurred once. The CDR3 protein is CAISESRQGNEQYF. CDR3 in DNA: TGTGCCATCAGTGAGTCGAGACAGGGGAACGAGCAGTACTTC. The genes are TRBV10-3 and TRBJ2-7, with 8 nucleotides matching TRBD1. The CDR3 has 14 amino acids. CDR1 is ENHRY and CDR2 is SYGVKD in the germline V gene. V shed 0 bases, J shed 5 bases, and the junction held 3 bases outside the gene matches.

The J gene is TRBJ2-7, the V gene TRBV5-5, with D unclear. The CDR3 is made up of 15 amino acids. V lost 0 bases to trimming and J lost 2 bases, with 12 bases between them. CDR1 SGHKS and CDR2 YYEKEE come from the germline V gene (reference sequence). The CDR3 protein is CASSLAPDTAYEQYF. CDR3 in DNA: TGTGCCAGCAGCTTGGCCCCAGACACCGCCTACGAGCAGTACTTC.

The chain is built from TRBV6-5 and TRBJ1-1; D not certain. The CDR3 has 11 residues. Germline V CDR1 and CDR2: MNHEY, SVGAGI. V shed 10 bases and J shed 4 bases, with 10 bases lying between them. For the CDR3, the DNA is TGTGCCACCAGATGGGGCACTGAAGCTTTCTTT. Residues: CATRWGTEAFF.

The CDR3 is CASSFGTYEQYF. As DNA, the CDR3 is TGTGCCAGCAGCTTTGGAACCTACGAGCAGTACTTC. The V and J genes are TRBV7-9 and TRBJ2-7; D not certain. The germline V gene has CDR1 SEHNR and CDR2 FQNEAQ (reference sequence). Trimming shortened V by 3 bases and J by 2 bases, and 5 bases separated the two germline ends. The length of the CDR3 is 12 residues. Combining the CDR3 with reference TRBV7-9 and TRBJ2-7 gives the whole variable domain DTGVSQNPRHKITKRGQNVTFRCDPISEHNRLYWYRQTLGQGPEFLTYFQNEAQLEKSRLLSDRFSAERPKGSFSTLEIQRTEQGDSAMYLCASSFGTYEQYFGPGTRLTVT.